What follows are 32 T cell receptor beta chains derived from one specimen sequenced in a study of shared T cell receptors in the human thymus. Sequenced by immunoSEQ multiplex PCR; TCRdb stores in-frame clones only, minus some. The repertoire consists of around 67,000 clones, with nearly 95% occurring once and the leading ten covering less than 0.04%. Specimen: thymocytes. Receptors originate from a human donor.

This clone occurred once. This chain joins TRBV5-8 and TRBJ2-7, with D maybe TRBD2 (6 bases). This CDR3 is built from 16 residues. Trimming pared 4 bases from V and 6 bases from J, leaving 23 bases between. Germline CDR1 reads SGHTS; CDR2 reads YDEGEE. The CDR3 region has the DNA TGTGCCAGCAGCCCGTCGGGGGATGGTAGCAGAAGCGAGCAGTACTTC. It specifies CASSPSGDGSRSEQYF.

The chain is built from TRBV5-1 and TRBJ2-7; TRBD1 aligns across 9 bases. The trim removed 1 base at V and 4 bases at J, leaving 6 bases unmatched. This CDR3 has 15 residues. Germline CDR1 SGHRS, CDR2 YFSETQ. The CDR3 nucleotides read TGCGCCAGCAGCTTGACCCCGGGACAGGGTTACGAGCAGTACTTC. Its protein is CASSLTPGQGYEQYF.

This clone was seen just once. The chain has TRBV7-9 and TRBJ2-7; the D gene is possibly TRBD2 (5 bases). Germline V CDR1 and CDR2: SEHNR, FQNEAQ (reference sequence). The CDR3 runs 14 residues. Trimming took 7 bases from V and 5 from J, leaving 18 bases between them. CDR3: CASTPVRVSDEQYF. CDR3 DNA: TGTGCCAGCACCCCAGTGAGGGTATCGGACGAGCAGTACTTC.

V usage is TRBV15 and J usage is TRBJ1-1; D gene ambiguous. CDR1 and CDR2 from the germline V gene are LNHNV and YYDKDF (reference sequence). Trimming cost V 0 bases and J 4 bases, with 12 bases left between them. The CDR3 covers 15 residues. The CDR3 is CATSRDQGMPTEAFF. The CDR3 DNA sequence: TGTGCCACCAGCAGAGACCAAGGAATGCCCACTGAAGCTTTCTTT.

As for this clone: The junction departs from the called germline gene at one end, perhaps through a read error. The J gene is TRBJ2-5, the V gene TRBV2; D may correspond to TRBD1 or TRBD2 (5 bases each). Per germline, CDR1 SNHLY and CDR2 FYNNEI. This CDR3 spans 16 amino acids. In nucleotides, the CDR3 is TGTGCCAGCAGTGATTTGGTTCGGGGCGACCAAGAGATCCAGTACTTC. Amino acids: CASSDLVRGDQEIQYF.

This clone occurred a few times. The CDR3 loop reads CASSPPWAGQGAAGANVLTF. The CDR3 coding sequence is TGTGCCAGCAGCCCTCCCTGGGCGGGACAGGGGGCCGCTGGGGCCAACGTCCTGACTTTC. The V and J genes are TRBV28 and TRBJ2-6, with TRBD1 matching over 12 bases. This CDR3 is 20 amino acids long. Losses at the gene ends were 6 bases for V and 2 bases for J; bases not matched to a gene: 14. CDR1 and CDR2 (germline): MDHEN, SYDVKM.

V gene TRBV2 combines with J gene TRBJ2-5; 7 nucleotides align to TRBD1. Germline lookup yields CDR1 SNHLY and CDR2 FYNNEI. This CDR3 contains 15 residues. V shed 6 bases and J 2 bases; nucleotides not matched to a gene: 9. The CDR3 loop is CASSLKTGIQETQYF. The DNA for the CDR3 is TGTGCCAGCAGCCTCAAGACAGGGATACAAGAGACCCAGTACTTC.

The CDR3, as DNA: TGTGCCAGCAGCTTTCAAGTTCCCGGGTTGCTGGCCAATGAGCAGTTCTTC. This encodes CASSFQVPGLLANEQFF. This chain uses TRBV7-2 with TRBJ2-1, with no clear D. V lost 3 bases and J 6 bases, leaving 21 bases between the germline ends. The CDR3 has 17 residues. From germline, CDR1 is SGHTA and CDR2 FQGNSA.

This clone was seen more than once but under ten times. The chain has TRBV4-2 and TRBJ1-1; D gene unclear. Germline V gives CDR1 LGHNA, CDR2 YNFKEQ. The CDR3 extends over 14 amino acids. V gave up 0 bases and J gave up 0 bases, with 5 bases separating them. This CDR3 reads CASSQDGVNTEAFF. In DNA, the CDR3 is TGTGCCAGCAGCCAAGACGGGGTGAACACTGAAGCTTTCTTT.

This chain links TRBV9 with TRBJ2-5, with 8 nucleotides matching TRBD2. Unmatched junction bases numbered 8, after V lost 3 bases and J lost 4 bases. The germline V gene encodes CDR1 SGDLS and CDR2 YYNGEE. CDR3 length: 15 residues. The DNA for the CDR3 is TGTGCCAGCAGCGCCCCGGGGGGGCCACCAGAGACCCAGTACTTC. Translation gives CASSAPGGPPETQYF.

V is TRBV19 and J is TRBJ1-1, with D uncertain. The V end was cut by 3 bases, the J end by 0 bases, with 5 bases between. Germline CDR1 LNHDA, CDR2 SQIVND (reference sequence). The CDR3 extends over 13 amino acids. CDR3 amino acids: CASSISLNTEAFF. The DNA of the CDR3 is TGTGCCAGTAGTATTTCCCTGAACACTGAAGCTTTCTTT.

The chain employs TRBV13 and TRBJ1-2, with D perhaps TRBD1 (6 bases). From germline, CDR1 is PRHDT and CDR2 FYEKMQ (reference sequence). Trimming left V 5 bases short and J 7 bases short, with 17 bases between. The CDR3 extends over 14 amino acids. The CDR3 region has the DNA TGTGCCAGCAGCACCGACAGGCCCTCGGGTGGCTACACCTTC. Its translation: CASSTDRPSGGYTF.

In its sample, this clone was seen once. The gene calls are TRBV5-6 and TRBJ1-3; TRBD1 might be the D (5 bases). Germline values: CDR1 SGHDT, CDR2 YYEEEE. The CDR3 is made up of 17 amino acids. Trimming stripped 1 base from V and 3 bases from J, with 17 bases between. The CDR3 DNA follows: TGTGCCAGCAGCTTGTCCCCGGGACGCAAGTTTGGAAACACCATATATTTT. This encodes CASSLSPGRKFGNTIYF.

This chain links TRBV5-1 with TRBJ1-3; unclear D gene. With 4 bases removed from V and 4 bases from J, the gap between germline ends came to 18 bases. The CDR3 is 16 amino acids. The germline V gene encodes CDR1 SGHRS and CDR2 YFSETQ. This CDR3 reads CASSPFLAEGGNTIYF. CDR3 nucleotides: TGCGCCAGCAGCCCTTTCTTGGCAGAAGGCGGAAACACCATATATTTT.

A single count supports this clone. The chain has TRBV5-5 and TRBJ2-7; D possibly matches TRBD1 or TRBD2 (6 bases each). The CDR3 totals 14 residues. V dropped 0 bases and J dropped 3 bases, with 10 bases sitting between them. In germline, CDR1 is SGHKS, CDR2 YYEKEE (reference sequence). The CDR3 sequence is CASSLGGGLYEQYF. For the CDR3, the DNA is TGTGCCAGCAGCTTGGGTGGGGGGCTCTACGAGCAGTACTTC. Filled out from reference TRBV5-5 and TRBJ2-7, the complete variable domain reads DAGVTQSPTHLIKTRGQQVTLRCSPISGHKSVSWYQQVLGQGPQFIFQYYEKEERGRGNFPDRFSARQFPNYSSELNVNALLLGDSALYLCASSLGGGLYEQYFGPGTRLTVT.

This rearrangement joins TRBV7-6 to TRBJ2-3; 8 nucleotides match TRBD2. CDR3 length equals 21 residues. Germline values: CDR1 SGHVS, CDR2 FNYEAQ. Trimming cost V 2 bases and J 0 bases; bases outside gene matches: 19. As DNA, the CDR3 is TGTGCCAGCAGCTTATATATGGTAGCGGGGCGCGGGGGGCACAGCACAGATACGCAGTATTTT. Protein: CASSLYMVAGRGGHSTDTQYF.

This clone showed up just once. The chain links TRBV7-9 to TRBJ1-2, with a possible D match to TRBD1 (6 bases). The V end was cut by 2 bases, the J end by 3 bases, with 16 bases between. This CDR3 contains 16 residues. In germline, CDR1 is SEHNR, CDR2 FQNEAQ (reference sequence). The CDR3 DNA is TGTGCCAGCAGCTTATCTGGGGGCGATTCCTACTATGGCTACACCTTC. It encodes CASSLSGGDSYYGYTF.

The chain couples TRBV7-2 to TRBJ2-7, with TRBD2 matching 8 bases. CDR1 is SGHTA, CDR2 FQGNSA, per germline. The CDR3 is 16 amino acids. The V gene end was trimmed by 5 bases and the J gene end by 2 bases; junction bases not matched to a gene: 11. CDR3 DNA: TGTGCCAGCAGCCCCGCCCGACTAGCGTGCGCCTACGAGCAGTACTTC. It specifies CASSPARLACAYEQYF. The variable domain in full, with the rest retrieved from reference TRBV7-2 and TRBJ2-7, is GAGVSQSPSNKVTEKGKDVELRCDPISGHTALYWYRQSLGQGLEFLIYFQGNSAPDKSGLPSDRFSAERTGGSVSTLTIQRTQQEDSAVYLCASSPARLACAYEQYFGPGTRLTVT.

This chain uses TRBV7-9 with TRBJ1-1; D may be TRBD1 (5 bases). The CDR3 has 15 residues. V was pared by 8 bases and J by 0 bases, with 16 bases between. Looked up from germline, CDR1 is SEHNR and CDR2 is FQNEAQ (reference sequence). DNA for the CDR3: TGTGCCAGCGGGGGGAGAGGACGGCTGAACACTGAAGCTTTCTTT. It encodes CASGGRGRLNTEAFF.

The rearrangement joins TRBV4-3 to TRBJ1-1, with 8 bases matching TRBD1. V was pared by 1 base and J by 11 bases, with 12 bases of the junction left unmatched. The CDR3 has 15 amino acids. Germline V gives CDR1 LGHNA, CDR2 YSLEER. CDR3 loop: CASSQAQGADESAFF. As DNA, the CDR3 is TGCGCCAGCAGCCAAGCCCAGGGGGCAGATGAATCGGCTTTCTTT.

V usage is TRBV11-1 and J usage is TRBJ2-7, with unresolved D. The CDR3 length is 15 residues. Germline CDR1 SGHAT, CDR2 FQDESV (reference sequence). Deletions cut 3 bases from V and 2 bases from J, with 14 bases between. For the CDR3, the DNA is TGTGCCAGCAGCTTCAGATCAGGCCCTCCCTACGAGCAGTACTTC. It is translated as CASSFRSGPPYEQYF.

The V and J genes are TRBV5-1 and TRBJ1-4; D perhaps matches TRBD1 (5 bases). The CDR3 covers 15 residues. The V and J ends lost 1 base and 5 bases respectively, with 12 bases between them. Per germline, CDR1 SGHRS and CDR2 YFSETQ. For the CDR3, the DNA is TGCGCCAGCAGCTTGAGAAGGGGAGGAAATGAAAAACTGTTTTTT. As protein: CASSLRRGGNEKLFF.

The J gene is TRBJ2-5, the V gene TRBV4-3, with D tentatively TRBD1 or TRBD2 (5 bases each). The CDR3 spans 15 residues. The V gene's germline CDR1 is LGHNA and CDR2 YSLEER. V was pared by 0 bases and J by 5 bases, with 13 bases between. The DNA for the CDR3 is TGCGCCAGCAGCCAAGAACGCGAGGGGCGGGAGACCCAGTACTTC. This gives the protein CASSQEREGRETQYF.

The V call is TRBV5-8, the J call TRBJ1-1, with TRBD1 as a possible D gene (5 bases). V dropped 2 bases and J dropped 2 bases, with 13 bases sitting between them. CDR1 SGHTS and CDR2 YDEGEE come from the germline V gene. CDR3 size: 15 residues. CDR3 region: CASSFVRGSNTEAFF. Written as DNA, the CDR3 is TGTGCCAGCAGCTTCGTGCGGGGCTCCAACACTGAAGCTTTCTTT. Based on the CDR3 plus reference TRBV5-8 and TRBJ1-1, the full variable domain is EAGVTQSPTHLIKTRGQQATLRCSPISGHTSVYWYQQALGLGLQFLLWYDEGEERNRGNFPPRFSGRQFPNYSSELNVNALELEDSALYLCASSFVRGSNTEAFFGQGTRLTVV.

The rearrangement joins TRBV19 to TRBJ1-1, with D possibly being TRBD1 (5 bases). CDR3 length: 12 amino acids. Trimming took 6 bases from V and 9 from J, leaving 14 bases between them. Germline lookup yields CDR1 LNHDA and CDR2 SQIVND (reference sequence). As DNA, the CDR3 is TGTGCCAGTAGCGCGACTGGGGGGAAAGCTTTCTTT. It encodes CASSATGGKAFF.

J is TRBJ2-3 and V is TRBV19; 7 positions agree with TRBD1. Germline-derived CDR1 and CDR2 are LNHDA and SQIVND (reference sequence). There are 17 residues in the CDR3. V gave up 3 bases and J gave up 5 bases; unmatched junction bases: 14. Here the CDR3 reads CASSMARQGRAEDTQYF. CDR3 coding DNA: TGTGCCAGTAGTATGGCCCGACAGGGACGGGCGGAAGATACGCAGTATTTT.

The rearrangement joins TRBV7-2 to TRBJ2-7, with D maybe TRBD1 (5 bases). Germline V gives CDR1 SGHTA, CDR2 FQGNSA. The CDR3 covers 12 residues. Trimming took 4 bases from V and 4 from J, leaving 8 bases between them. CDR3: CASSSQGYEQYF. The CDR3, as DNA: TGTGCCAGCAGCTCCCAGGGTTACGAGCAGTACTTC.

The rearrangement links TRBV6-1 to TRBJ2-6, with a possible D match to TRBD2 (6 bases). Trimming removed 4 bases at V and 3 bases at J, with 10 bases between. The CDR3 has 15 residues. CDR1 and CDR2 from the germline V gene are MNHNS and SASEGT. CDR3 nucleotides: TGTGCCAGCAGTGGAGGGGAGGTTGGGGCCAACGTCCTGACTTTC. Amino acids: CASSGGEVGANVLTF.

The genes are TRBV28 and TRBJ2-7, with D unresolved. This CDR3 spans 15 amino acids. V was clipped by 6 bases and J by 3 bases, with 18 bases between them. The germline V gene encodes CDR1 MDHEN and CDR2 SYDVKM. Here the CDR3 DNA reads TGTGCCAGCAGGCGAAGAGGACGGCTTAACTACGAGCAGTACTTC. Translation gives CASRRRGRLNYEQYF.

The rearrangement links TRBV2 to TRBJ2-7; TRBD1 matches 7 bases. The germline CDR1 and CDR2 sequences are SNHLY and FYNNEI. V shed 6 bases and J 2 bases; nucleotides not matched to a gene: 10. The CDR3 is 15 residues long. The CDR3, as DNA: TGTGCCAGCAGGGAAACAGGGGCCCCCCCCTACGAGCAGTACTTC. It codes for CASRETGAPPYEQYF.

V is TRBV4-1 and J is TRBJ2-1, with 15 positions matching TRBD2. The germline V gene has CDR1 MGHRA and CDR2 YSYEKL. CDR3 length: 15 residues. With 4 bases clipped from V and 7 bases from J, the junction kept 2 bases outside the gene matches. CDR3 protein: CASSRTSGGGNEQFF. The CDR3 DNA follows: TGCGCCAGCAGCCGGACTAGCGGGGGGGGGAATGAGCAGTTCTTC.

V usage is TRBV11-2 and J usage is TRBJ1-2, with a weak D call TRBD1 (6 bases). Germline loops: CDR1 SGHAT, CDR2 FQNNGV. V was shortened by 5 bases and J by 2 bases, with 18 bases between the two germline ends. The CDR3 is made up of 16 amino acids. DNA for the CDR3: TGTGCCAGCAGCCTCGGGACACTTGGAACCAACTATGGCTACACCTTC. This encodes CASSLGTLGTNYGYTF.